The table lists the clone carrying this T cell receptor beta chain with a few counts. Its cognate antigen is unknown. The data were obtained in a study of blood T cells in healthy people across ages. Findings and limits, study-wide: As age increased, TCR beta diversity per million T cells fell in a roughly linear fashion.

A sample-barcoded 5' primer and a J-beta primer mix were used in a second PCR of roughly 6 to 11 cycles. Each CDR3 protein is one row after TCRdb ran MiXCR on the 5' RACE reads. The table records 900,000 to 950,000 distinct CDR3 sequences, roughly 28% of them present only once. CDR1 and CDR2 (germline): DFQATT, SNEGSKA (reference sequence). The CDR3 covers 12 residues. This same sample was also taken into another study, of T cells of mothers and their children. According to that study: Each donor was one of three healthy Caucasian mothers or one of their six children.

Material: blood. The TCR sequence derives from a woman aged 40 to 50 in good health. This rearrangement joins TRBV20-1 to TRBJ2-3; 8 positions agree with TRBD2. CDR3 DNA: TGCAATGCCGAGCGGGGGACAGATACGCAGTATTTT. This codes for CNAERGTDTQYF.